The rows below give T cell receptor beta chains drawn from one sample of a study of T cell responses to AZD1222 COVID-19 vaccine. Sequenced by immunoSEQ multiplex PCR; TCRdb stores in-frame clones only, minus some. The repertoire holds 92,000 or so clones, with 85% to 90% as singletons. The specimen was peripheral blood, collected on day 0 of AZD1222 vaccination. The receptors here all came from an adult in good health. Both conserved end residues are part of each CDR3. A D gene is named only where the DNA matches it firmly. Only part of the rows carry a size: once, few, many, or a class if the clone is expanded.

>TRBV11-2|TRBJ2-3|NA|TRBD2
TGTGCCAGCAGCAATCGAACTAGCGGGATTAGCACAGATACGCAGTATTTT
CASSNRTSGISTDTQYF
>TRBV19|TRBJ2-3|NA|NA
TGTGCCAGTAGTATGTCCAGGGGCACAGATACGCAGTATTTT
CASSMSRGTDTQYF
>TRBV18|TRBJ2-5|once|NA
TGTGCCAGCTCACCGGGGTTAGCGAGAGAGACCCAGTACTTC
CASSPGLARETQYF
>TRBV10-1|TRBJ1-5|NA|NA
TGCGCCACCTACAGCCTCAGGAGCAATCAGCCCCAGCATTTT
CATYSLRSNQPQHF
>TRBV14|TRBJ2-7|NA|NA
TGTGCCAGCAACTACAGGGAGTACGAGCAGTACTTC
CASNYREYEQYF
>TRBV5-1|TRBJ2-3|NA|TRBD2
TGCGCCAGCAGCCCGTTTAGCGGGTCTAGCACAGATACGCAGTATTTT
CASSPFSGSSTDTQYF
>TRBV13|TRBJ2-3|NA|NA
TGTGCCAGCAGCCTGGTGGGGGGGCCCCACACAGATACGCAGTATTTT
CASSLVGGPHTDTQYF
>TRBV23-1|TRBJ2-7|NA|TRBD1
TGCGCCAGCAGTCATACTAACATAGGGACAGCTTCCTACGAGCAGTACTTC
CASSHTNIGTASYEQYF
>TRBV27|TRBJ1-2|NA|NA
TGTGCCAGCAGTGAGGGGGGTTTGGGCTACACCTTC
CASSEGGLGYTF
>TRBV4-3|TRBJ1-1|NA|NA
TGCGCCAGCAGCCGAGGCCCCAGGCTTGAAGCTTTCTTT
CASSRGPRLEAFF
>TRBV6-2/TRBV6-3|TRBJ2-5|NA|NA
TGTGCCAGCAGTTACCCCGCCCGGGGGACCCAGTACTTC
CASSYPARGTQYF
>TRBV12-3/TRBV12-4|TRBJ2-1|NA|NA
TGTGCCAGCAGTTTCAGGGTAGAGCAGTTCTTC
CASSFRVEQFF
>TRBV27|TRBJ1-5|NA|TRBD1
TGTGCCAGCAGTCGCTTAAGAGTACCGGGACAGTGGCAGCCCCAGCATTTT
CASSRLRVPGQWQPQHF
>TRBV10-3|TRBJ2-1|NA|TRBD2
TGTGGGATAGGCGGGAGCCCCCCCAATGAGCAGTTCTTC
CGIGGSPPNEQFF
>TRBV5-1|TRBJ2-1|NA|TRBD1
TGCGCCAGCAGCATACCGGGACAGGGCTACAATGAGCAGTTCTTC
CASSIPGQGYNEQFF
>TRBV28|TRBJ2-1|NA|TRBD2
TGTGCCAGCAGTTCCCCTAGCGGGAGCCCCAATGAGCAGTTCTTC
CASSSPSGSPNEQFF
>TRBV3-1/TRBV3-2|TRBJ2-5|NA|NA
TGTGCCAGCAGCCAAGCGGGGCAAGAGACCCAGTACTTC
CASSQAGQETQYF
>TRBV9|TRBJ1-5|NA|NA
TGTGCCAGCAGCGCGTCAGAGCGGGGACGCACAGATACGCAGCATTTT
CASSASERGRTDTQHF